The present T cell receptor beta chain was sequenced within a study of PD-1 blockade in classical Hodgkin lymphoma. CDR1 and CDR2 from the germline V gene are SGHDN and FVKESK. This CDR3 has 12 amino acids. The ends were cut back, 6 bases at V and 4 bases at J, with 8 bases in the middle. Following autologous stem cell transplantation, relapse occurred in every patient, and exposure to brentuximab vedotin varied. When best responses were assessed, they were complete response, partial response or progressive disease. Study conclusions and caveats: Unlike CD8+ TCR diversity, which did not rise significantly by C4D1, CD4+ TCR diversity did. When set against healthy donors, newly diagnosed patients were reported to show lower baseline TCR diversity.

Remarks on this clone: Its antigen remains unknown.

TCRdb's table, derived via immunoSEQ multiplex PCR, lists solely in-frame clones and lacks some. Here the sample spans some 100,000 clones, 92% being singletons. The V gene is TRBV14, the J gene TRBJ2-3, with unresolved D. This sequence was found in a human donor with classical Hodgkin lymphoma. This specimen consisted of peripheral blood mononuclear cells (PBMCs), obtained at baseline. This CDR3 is CASRGWADTQYF. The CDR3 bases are TGTGCCAGCAGGGGCTGGGCAGATACGCAGTATTTT.